This T cell receptor (beta chain) was observed in a study of regulatory T cells in long-lasting Graves disease. General study points: TRBV28, TRBJ1-2 and TRBJ2-5 were segments that persistent disease favored. Having only a small sample size may have limited accuracy.

This clonotype was observed many times. What it binds is unknown. V lost 8 bases to trimming and J lost 5 bases; unmatched junction nucleotides: 16. The V gene's germline CDR1 is DFQATT and CDR2 SNEGSKA (reference sequence). The CDR3 covers 16 residues. Time point denoted: newly diagnosed GD, antithyroid drugs for less than 3 months. The authors made the TCR library using RNA they extracted from PBMCs. For TCR beta, libraries came from iRepertoire HTBI primers and Arm-PCR of CDR3 regions. One entry per CDR3 protein results from TCRdb running MiXCR on the multiplex PCR reads. The data hold some 370,000 distinct CDR3 sequences, with approximately 12% observed a single time. The same data also went into a second study, on T cells in Graves' hyperthyroidism and ophthalmopathy. In that study: Most thyroid clonotypes expanded above 0.001 were also detected in blood.

Specimen: peripheral blood mononuclear cells (PBMCs), collected at new diagnosis, from a patient treated with antithyroid drugs. This rearrangement joins TRBV20-1 to TRBJ2-3; 10 bases map to TRBD2. The sequence was obtained from a woman aged 18-29 years with Graves disease. The DNA of the CDR3 is TGCAGTCCCCGACTGCCTAGCGGGAGAAACATAGATACGCAGTATTTT. As protein: CSPRLPSGRNIDTQYF.